These T cell receptor beta chains were read from a single sample in a study of cytomegalovirus exposure and HLA in healthy donors. The table came from immunoSEQ multiplex PCR; TCRdb's copy has only in-frame clones and leaves some out. In the table there are some 110,000 clones, about 71% of which are singletons. The source material was PBMCs. The source of these receptors is a boy aged 5-17 years in good health and CMV-seronegative. CDR3s include the opening cysteine and the closing phenylalanine or tryptophan. The D gene is left open where the match is weak. Clone size is not always given. Where it is, it says once, few, many or a class for expanded clones.

abundance: .; len: 13; d_gene: .; j_gene: TRBJ2-7; v_gene: TRBV7-2; CDR3nt: TGTGCCAGCAGCGGCGGGACTTACTACGAGCAGTACTTC; CDR3aa: CASSGGTYYEQYF
abundance: .; len: 13; d_gene: .; j_gene: TRBJ2-7; v_gene: TRBV9; CDR3nt: TGTGCCAGCAGCGTAGCGGCAACGGGCGAGCAGTACTTC; CDR3aa: CASSVAATGEQYF
abundance: .; len: 13; d_gene: TRBD1; j_gene: TRBJ1-1; v_gene: TRBV5-1; CDR3nt: TGCGCCAGCAGCTTTCAGGGGGACACTGAAGCTTTCTTT; CDR3aa: CASSFQGDTEAFF
abundance: .; len: 13; d_gene: .; j_gene: TRBJ1-5; v_gene: TRBV7-9; CDR3nt: TGTGCCAGCAGCTTAGTAGGGGATCAGCCCCAGCATTTT; CDR3aa: CASSLVGDQPQHF
abundance: .; len: 17; d_gene: .; j_gene: TRBJ1-5; v_gene: TRBV28; CDR3nt: TGTGCCAGCAGTTTATACTGGGGCCGATCGAGCAATCAGCCCCAGCATTTT; CDR3aa: CASSLYWGRSSNQPQHF
abundance: .; len: 14; d_gene: .; j_gene: TRBJ1-1; v_gene: TRBV5-4; CDR3nt: TGTGCCAGCACCAAAGCCGGGGGGAACACTGAAGCTTTCTTT; CDR3aa: CASTKAGGNTEAFF
abundance: .; len: 17; d_gene: .; j_gene: TRBJ2-3; v_gene: TRBV7-2; CDR3nt: TGTGCCAGCAGCTTAGCCCCAATGGGGGCGAGCACAGATACGCAGTATTTT; CDR3aa: CASSLAPMGASTDTQYF
abundance: .; len: 16; d_gene: .; j_gene: TRBJ2-7; v_gene: TRBV4-1; CDR3nt: TGCGCCAGCAGCCAAGATTGGACGGGAGTCCCCTACGAGCAGTACTTC; CDR3aa: CASSQDWTGVPYEQYF
abundance: .; len: 15; d_gene: .; j_gene: TRBJ2-7; v_gene: TRBV9; CDR3nt: TGTGCCAGCAGCGTAGATCAGGGGAGGGTCTACGAGCAGTACTTC; CDR3aa: CASSVDQGRVYEQYF
abundance: .; len: 18; d_gene: TRBD1; j_gene: TRBJ1-4; v_gene: TRBV30; CDR3nt: TGTGCCTGGTATGGACCGGGACAGGGGGCGTATGATGGTGAAAAACTGTTTTTT; CDR3aa: CAWYGPGQGAYDGEKLFF
abundance: few; len: 11; d_gene: .; j_gene: TRBJ2-1; v_gene: TRBV10-3; CDR3nt: TGTGCCATCAGAACATACAATGAGCAGTTCTTC; CDR3aa: CAIRTYNEQFF
abundance: .; len: 13; d_gene: TRBD1; j_gene: TRBJ2-5; v_gene: TRBV10-3; CDR3nt: TGTGCCATCAGGGGGACAGGGGGTGAGACCCAGTACTTC; CDR3aa: CAIRGTGGETQYF
abundance: .; len: 11; d_gene: .; j_gene: TRBJ1-1; v_gene: TRBV2; CDR3nt: TGTGCCAGCAGCAGGGACACTGAAGCTTTCTTT; CDR3aa: CASSRDTEAFF
abundance: .; len: 15; d_gene: TRBD1; j_gene: TRBJ1-6; v_gene: TRBV27; CDR3nt: TGTGCCAGCAGTTTACAGGGGGCTTATAATTCACCCCTCCACTTT; CDR3aa: CASSLQGAYNSPLHF
abundance: .; len: 17; d_gene: TRBD1; j_gene: TRBJ1-2; v_gene: TRBV27; CDR3nt: TGTGCCAGCAGGCGTGATCCCGGGACAGGGGGCTTGTATGGCTACACCTTC; CDR3aa: CASRRDPGTGGLYGYTF
abundance: .; len: 13; d_gene: .; j_gene: TRBJ2-7; v_gene: TRBV13; CDR3nt: TGTGCCAGCAGCTTAGGATCCGGGGACGAGCAGTACTTC; CDR3aa: CASSLGSGDEQYF
abundance: .; len: 14; d_gene: TRBD1; j_gene: TRBJ2-7; v_gene: TRBV5-1; CDR3nt: TGCGCCAGCACCCTAGTGGACAGGGAATACGAGCAGTACTTC; CDR3aa: CASTLVDREYEQYF
abundance: .; len: 17; d_gene: TRBD1; j_gene: TRBJ1-5; v_gene: TRBV12-5; CDR3nt: TGTGCTAGTGCTCCCAGGGGGTTTCTTAATAGCAATCAGCCCCAGCATTTT; CDR3aa: CASAPRGFLNSNQPQHF
abundance: once; len: 16; d_gene: .; j_gene: TRBJ1-6; v_gene: TRBV7-2; CDR3nt: TGTGCCAGCAGCCAGATTTCCGGGGTGTATAATTCACCCCTCCACTTT; CDR3aa: CASSQISGVYNSPLHF
abundance: .; len: 14; d_gene: .; j_gene: TRBJ2-3; v_gene: TRBV28; CDR3nt: TGTGCCAGCGGAACAGGGATTTCAACAGATACGCAGTATTTT; CDR3aa: CASGTGISTDTQYF